This is a list of T cell receptor beta chains from one sample in a study of T cells in Graves' hyperthyroidism and ophthalmopathy. TCRdb itself ran the multiplex PCR reads through MiXCR, one entry per CDR3 protein. This table has a few hundred thousand distinct CDR3 sequences, 15% to 18% appearing once. The sequenced sample consisted of blood. Source of these receptors: a woman aged 30 to 39 with Graves' hyperthyroidism. Each CDR3 is given with its conserved first and last residue. D genes are given only for firm matches. Clone size is stated in some rows and not others, as once, few, many or a class when expanded.

abundance: few
v_gene: TRBV20-1
j_gene: TRBJ2-2
d_gene: TRBD1
CDR3aa: CSARNDIAGQASFF
CDR3nt: TGCAGTGCTAGAAACGATATTGCGGGACAGGCGTCATTTTTT

abundance: many
v_gene: TRBV7-2
j_gene: TRBJ2-5
d_gene: TRBD2
CDR3aa: CASTLTSGPGLAQYF
CDR3nt: TGTGCCAGCACGCTCACTAGCGGTCCCGGTCTCGCCCAGTACTTC

abundance: NA
v_gene: TRBV6-2/TRBV6-3
j_gene: TRBJ2-7
d_gene: NA
CDR3aa: CASTSGVGQYF
CDR3nt: TGTGCCAGCACTTCAGGGGTGGGGCAGTACTTC

abundance: NA
v_gene: TRBV10-3
j_gene: TRBJ2-7
d_gene: NA
CDR3aa: CAIRGTGSSYEQYF
CDR3nt: TGTGCCATCAGAGGGACCGGGAGCTCCTACGAGCAGTACTTC

abundance: NA
v_gene: TRBV3-1
j_gene: TRBJ1-2
d_gene: NA
CDR3aa: CASSQVGDRPFESYTF
CDR3nt: TGTGCCAGCAGCCAAGTGGGGGATCGTCCGTTTGAAAGCTACACCTTC

abundance: many
v_gene: TRBV2
j_gene: TRBJ2-3
d_gene: NA
CDR3aa: CASGVATTDTQYF
CDR3nt: TGTGCCAGCGGGGTAGCAACCACAGATACGCAGTATTTT

abundance: many
v_gene: TRBV12-5
j_gene: TRBJ1-4
d_gene: TRBD1
CDR3aa: CASGLAPGQGRRIERVATNEKLFF
CDR3nt: TGTGCTAGTGGTTTGGCCCCAGGACAGGGGAGGAGGATTGAAAGGGTTGCAACTAATGAAAAACTGTTTTTT

abundance: NA
v_gene: TRBV7-2
j_gene: TRBJ1-4
d_gene: NA
CDR3aa: CASSLASGREEKLFF
CDR3nt: TGTGCCAGCAGCTTAGCATCGGGGCGCGAGGAAAAACTGTTTTTT

abundance: many
v_gene: TRBV12-3/TRBV12-4
j_gene: TRBJ2-7
d_gene: TRBD1
CDR3aa: CASSLGMGQYSYEQYF
CDR3nt: TGTGCCAGCAGTTTAGGAATGGGACAGTATTCCTACGAGCAGTACTTC

abundance: few
v_gene: TRBV20-1
j_gene: TRBJ2-1
d_gene: TRBD2
CDR3aa: CSARDIGSGRFEFF
CDR3nt: TGCAGTGCTAGAGATATCGGTAGCGGGAGGTTTGAGTTCTTC

abundance: many
v_gene: TRBV18
j_gene: TRBJ1-5
d_gene: NA
CDR3aa: CASSPEADSNQPQHF
CDR3nt: TGTGCCAGCTCACCAGAGGCGGACAGTAATCAGCCCCAGCATTTT

abundance: NA
v_gene: TRBV20-1
j_gene: TRBJ2-3
d_gene: TRBD1
CDR3aa: CSASNRGYTDTQYF
CDR3nt: TGCAGTGCTAGTAACAGGGGATACACAGATACGCAGTATTTT

abundance: many
v_gene: TRBV11-3
j_gene: TRBJ2-1
d_gene: NA
CDR3aa: CASSFREVNEQFF
CDR3nt: TGTGCCAGCAGCTTCAGGGAGGTCAATGAGCAGTTCTTC

abundance: few
v_gene: TRBV20-1
j_gene: TRBJ1-6
d_gene: TRBD1
CDR3aa: CSAATGGGPHYNSPLHF
CDR3nt: TGCAGTGCTGCAACAGGGGGGGGCCCCCACTATAATTCACCCCTCCACTTT

abundance: NA
v_gene: TRBV6-1
j_gene: TRBJ1-5
d_gene: NA
CDR3aa: CASSEAYWGAQHF
CDR3nt: TGTGCCAGCAGTGAAGCGTATTGGGGTGCCCAGCATTTT

abundance: many
v_gene: TRBV5-1
j_gene: TRBJ2-1
d_gene: TRBD2
CDR3aa: CASSLSGSGYNEQFF
CDR3nt: TGCGCCAGCAGCTTAAGCGGGAGCGGCTACAATGAGCAGTTCTTC

abundance: NA
v_gene: TRBV4-1
j_gene: TRBJ2-2
d_gene: TRBD2
CDR3aa: CASSRIRDYANTGELFF
CDR3nt: TGCGCCAGCAGCCGAATCCGGGACTATGCTAACACCGGGGAGCTGTTTTTT

abundance: NA
v_gene: TRBV19
j_gene: TRBJ2-1
d_gene: NA
CDR3aa: CASSIGSGSSYNEQFF
CDR3nt: TGTGCCAGTAGTATAGGGTCAGGGAGCTCCTACAATGAGCAGTTCTTC

abundance: NA
v_gene: TRBV3-1
j_gene: TRBJ2-1
d_gene: NA
CDR3aa: CASSPYYPGGYEQFF
CDR3nt: TGTGCCAGCAGTCCGTACTACCCGGGGGGCTATGAGCAGTTCTTC

abundance: many
v_gene: TRBV7-9
j_gene: TRBJ2-7
d_gene: TRBD1
CDR3aa: CASSDGQGSFSYEQYF
CDR3nt: TGTGCCAGCAGCGACGGACAGGGATCCTTCTCCTACGAGCAGTACTTC

abundance: few
v_gene: TRBV29-1
j_gene: TRBJ2-7
d_gene: TRBD1
CDR3aa: CSVEYSLDRASEQYF
CDR3nt: TGCAGCGTTGAGTACTCCTTGGACAGGGCTAGCGAGCAGTACTTC

abundance: many
v_gene: TRBV5-1
j_gene: TRBJ2-2
d_gene: TRBD2
CDR3aa: CASSPGEAGVNGELFF
CDR3nt: TGCGCCAGCAGCCCGGGGGAAGCGGGAGTTAACGGGGAGCTGTTTTTT

abundance: many
v_gene: TRBV27
j_gene: TRBJ2-6
d_gene: NA
CDR3aa: CASSSRDLGSGANVLTF
CDR3nt: TGTGCCAGCAGTTCCCGGGACCTAGGCTCTGGGGCCAACGTCCTGACTTTC

abundance: few
v_gene: TRBV3-1
j_gene: TRBJ2-2
d_gene: NA
CDR3aa: CASSQDRDSPPNTGELLF
CDR3nt: TGTGCCAGCAGCCAAGATAGGGACTCACCCCCGAACACCGGGGAGCTGCTTTTT

abundance: many
v_gene: TRBV20-1
j_gene: TRBJ2-5
d_gene: NA
CDR3aa: CSARGLLQGDLETQYF
CDR3nt: TGCAGTGCTAGAGGGTTGCTCCAGGGGGACTTGGAGACCCAGTACTTC

abundance: many
v_gene: TRBV10-3
j_gene: TRBJ2-1
d_gene: NA
CDR3aa: CAISERLYNEQFF
CDR3nt: TGTGCCATCAGTGAGAGACTGTACAATGAGCAGTTCTTC

abundance: few
v_gene: TRBV12-5
j_gene: TRBJ2-1
d_gene: NA
CDR3aa: CASGLYGNEQFF
CDR3nt: TGTGCTAGTGGTTTGTACGGCAATGAGCAGTTCTTC

abundance: few
v_gene: TRBV30
j_gene: TRBJ1-1
d_gene: NA
CDR3aa: CAWRNRIREAFF
CDR3nt: TGTGCCTGGCGAAATCGGATCCGCGAAGCTTTCTTT

abundance: few
v_gene: TRBV20-1
j_gene: TRBJ1-5
d_gene: NA
CDR3aa: CSANQPQHF
CDR3nt: TGCAGTGCCAATCAGCCCCAGCATTTT

abundance: many
v_gene: TRBV6-2/TRBV6-3
j_gene: TRBJ1-2
d_gene: NA
CDR3aa: CASSYGEQSYTF
CDR3nt: TGTGCCAGCAGTTACGGGGAACAGAGCTACACCTTC

abundance: few
v_gene: TRBV6-4
j_gene: TRBJ1-1
d_gene: NA
CDR3aa: CASSAEFGTEAFF
CDR3nt: TGTGCCAGCAGTGCAGAGTTCGGCACTGAAGCTTTCTTT

abundance: many
v_gene: TRBV11-1
j_gene: TRBJ2-7
d_gene: NA
CDR3aa: CASSLAGGNEQYF
CDR3nt: TGTGCCAGCAGCTTAGCGGGAGGAAACGAGCAGTACTTC

abundance: NA
v_gene: TRBV11-1
j_gene: TRBJ2-3
d_gene: NA
CDR3aa: CASSLERVAADTQYF
CDR3nt: TGTGCCAGCAGCCTCGAACGGGTGGCCGCAGATACGCAGTATTTT

abundance: few
v_gene: TRBV7-9
j_gene: TRBJ2-5
d_gene: TRBD1
CDR3aa: CASSSGTERETQYF
CDR3nt: TGTGCCAGCAGCTCGGGGACAGAAAGAGAGACCCAGTACTTC

abundance: many
v_gene: TRBV11-2
j_gene: TRBJ2-1
d_gene: NA
CDR3aa: CASSLIPSYNEQFF
CDR3nt: TGTGCCAGCAGCTTAATCCCTTCCTACAATGAGCAGTTCTTC